The rows below give T cell receptor beta chains drawn from one sample of a study of T cells after yellow fever vaccination. A single record per CDR3 protein comes from TCRdb applying MiXCR to the 5' RACE reads. Among approximately 160,000 distinct CDR3 sequences listed, about 6% were seen once. Sample: CD4+ T cells sorted from PBMCs, taken on the day of the first yellow fever vaccination. The receptors were sampled from a man aged 18 to 30 who received the YFV17D yellow fever vaccine. The CDR3 runs from the conserved cysteine through the conserved F or W. The D gene is left open where the match is weak. Size tells how often a clone was seen (once, few, many) or the class of an expanded clone, and some rows leave it out.

d_call: -; v_call: TRBV6-5; j_call: TRBJ1-5; clone_size: few; cdr3_aa: CASSYLPGGVQPQHF; cdr3_nt: TGTGCCAGCAGTTACTTGCCGGGGGGGGTACAGCCCCAGCATTTT
d_call: TRBD1; v_call: TRBV20-1; j_call: TRBJ1-2; clone_size: -; cdr3_aa: CSAGPDRGLLGYTF; cdr3_nt: TGCAGTGCCGGGCCAGACAGGGGGCTTTTGGGCTACACCTTC
d_call: TRBD2; v_call: TRBV7-9; j_call: TRBJ2-3; clone_size: many; cdr3_aa: CASSAAGADTQYF; cdr3_nt: TGTGCCAGCAGTGCCGCGGGGGCAGATACGCAGTATTTT
d_call: TRBD2; v_call: TRBV5-1; j_call: TRBJ2-1; clone_size: -; cdr3_aa: CASSTGGAGEQFF; cdr3_nt: TGCGCCAGCAGCACCGGGGGGGCTGGTGAGCAGTTCTTC
d_call: -; v_call: TRBV12-3/TRBV12-4; j_call: TRBJ1-4; clone_size: many; cdr3_aa: CASSLLPATLMNEKLFF; cdr3_nt: TGTGCCAGCAGTCTACTTCCGGCCACCTTAATGAATGAAAAACTGTTTTTT
d_call: -; v_call: TRBV7-6; j_call: TRBJ2-1; clone_size: many; cdr3_aa: CASSPLGREQFF; cdr3_nt: TGTGCCAGCAGCCCACTTGGGCGTGAGCAGTTCTTC
d_call: -; v_call: TRBV5-4; j_call: TRBJ1-1; clone_size: few; cdr3_aa: CASSFLQGPTEAFF; cdr3_nt: TGTGCCAGCAGCTTTTTACAGGGCCCCACTGAAGCTTTCTTT
d_call: -; v_call: TRBV29-1; j_call: TRBJ1-1; clone_size: many; cdr3_aa: CSVEPFVNTEAFF; cdr3_nt: TGCAGCGTTGAACCGTTTGTGAACACTGAAGCTTTCTTT
d_call: -; v_call: TRBV11-2; j_call: TRBJ1-4; clone_size: many; cdr3_aa: CASSPPGSRGEKLFF; cdr3_nt: TGTGCCAGCAGCCCACCCGGGTCCAGAGGAGAAAAACTGTTTTTT
d_call: -; v_call: TRBV20-1; j_call: TRBJ2-1; clone_size: many; cdr3_aa: CSALDSGLPSYNEQFF; cdr3_nt: TGCAGTGCTTTAGATTCGGGACTCCCCTCCTACAATGAGCAGTTCTTC
d_call: -; v_call: TRBV12-3/TRBV12-4; j_call: TRBJ1-5; clone_size: many; cdr3_aa: CASSLNHGGDQPQHF; cdr3_nt: TGTGCCAGCAGTTTGAATCACGGGGGCGATCAGCCCCAGCATTTT
d_call: -; v_call: TRBV5-1; j_call: TRBJ2-3; clone_size: many; cdr3_aa: CASSSNTGSTDTQYF; cdr3_nt: TGCGCCAGCAGCTCCAACACCGGTTCGACAGATACGCAGTATTTT
d_call: -; v_call: TRBV27; j_call: TRBJ1-5; clone_size: -; cdr3_aa: CASSSQGSQPQHF; cdr3_nt: TGTGCCAGCAGTTCTCAGGGATCCCAGCCCCAGCATTTT
d_call: TRBD2; v_call: TRBV4-2; j_call: TRBJ2-3; clone_size: many; cdr3_aa: CATSSGETTDTQYF; cdr3_nt: TGTGCCACCTCCAGCGGGGAGACCACAGATACGCAGTATTTT
d_call: -; v_call: TRBV5-1; j_call: TRBJ2-2; clone_size: many; cdr3_aa: CASSLPSTGELFF; cdr3_nt: TGCGCCAGCAGCTTGCCGTCAACCGGGGAGCTGTTTTTT
d_call: -; v_call: TRBV6-1; j_call: TRBJ2-6; clone_size: few; cdr3_aa: CASSIRGGSTSGANVLTF; cdr3_nt: TGTGCCAGCAGTATCAGGGGGGGATCCACCTCTGGGGCCAACGTCCTGACTTTC
d_call: -; v_call: TRBV11-1; j_call: TRBJ2-7; clone_size: few; cdr3_aa: CASRSLPGEYEQYF; cdr3_nt: TGTGCCAGCAGGTCCCTACCGGGGGAGTACGAGCAGTACTTC
d_call: TRBD1; v_call: TRBV12-3/TRBV12-4; j_call: TRBJ2-7; clone_size: many; cdr3_aa: CASSRDASGQDYEQYF; cdr3_nt: TGTGCCAGCAGTAGGGACGCCTCGGGACAGGACTACGAGCAGTACTTC
d_call: -; v_call: TRBV5-1; j_call: TRBJ2-6; clone_size: -; cdr3_aa: CASSLVLGVGANVLTF; cdr3_nt: TGCGCCAGCAGCTTGGTTTTGGGGGTTGGGGCCAACGTCCTGACTTTC
d_call: -; v_call: TRBV7-6; j_call: TRBJ1-5; clone_size: few; cdr3_aa: CASSLGQTGKQPQHF; cdr3_nt: TGTGCCAGCAGCCTCGGACAGACTGGTAAGCAGCCCCAGCATTTT
d_call: TRBD1; v_call: TRBV20-1; j_call: TRBJ2-1; clone_size: few; cdr3_aa: CSARITGGNEQFF; cdr3_nt: TGCAGTGCTAGAATCACAGGGGGCAATGAGCAGTTCTTC
d_call: -; v_call: TRBV12-3/TRBV12-4; j_call: TRBJ1-5; clone_size: many; cdr3_aa: CASSVRTTESQHF; cdr3_nt: TGTGCCAGCAGTGTCCGGACGACGGAGTCCCAGCATTTT
d_call: -; v_call: TRBV5-4; j_call: TRBJ2-2; clone_size: -; cdr3_aa: CASSLSVAANTGELFF; cdr3_nt: TGTGCCAGCAGCTTGTCAGTAGCAGCGAACACCGGGGAGCTGTTTTTT
d_call: -; v_call: TRBV10-3; j_call: TRBJ2-6; clone_size: few; cdr3_aa: CAISESGYSGANVLTF; cdr3_nt: TGTGCCATCAGTGAAAGTGGGTACTCTGGGGCCAACGTCCTGACTTTC
d_call: -; v_call: TRBV5-5; j_call: TRBJ2-2; clone_size: few; cdr3_aa: CASSPSGGAGELFF; cdr3_nt: TGTGCCAGCAGCCCTTCCGGGGGAGCCGGGGAGCTGTTTTTT
d_call: -; v_call: TRBV24-1; j_call: TRBJ1-2; clone_size: -; cdr3_aa: CATSDPSTPDSYGYTF; cdr3_nt: TGTGCCACCAGTGACCCTTCTACCCCGGACAGCTATGGCTACACCTTC
d_call: -; v_call: TRBV7-2; j_call: TRBJ1-1; clone_size: many; cdr3_aa: CASSWAAGVWAFF; cdr3_nt: TGTGCCAGCAGCTGGGCTGCAGGGGTTTGGGCTTTCTTT
d_call: -; v_call: TRBV7-2; j_call: TRBJ1-2; clone_size: many; cdr3_aa: CASSREVGDVANYGYTF; cdr3_nt: TGTGCCAGCAGCCGAGAGGTGGGGGATGTAGCTAACTATGGCTACACCTTC
d_call: -; v_call: TRBV5-1; j_call: TRBJ2-1; clone_size: many; cdr3_aa: CASSVRETYNEQFF; cdr3_nt: TGCGCCAGCAGCGTGAGAGAAACCTACAATGAGCAGTTCTTC
d_call: TRBD1; v_call: TRBV7-3; j_call: TRBJ2-2; clone_size: -; cdr3_aa: CACRLVGQGNTGELFF; cdr3_nt: TGTGCCTGCAGGCTTGTGGGACAGGGGAACACCGGGGAGCTGTTTTTT
d_call: TRBD1; v_call: TRBV11-1; j_call: TRBJ2-1; clone_size: few; cdr3_aa: CASSLRPGTAPVIYNEQFF; cdr3_nt: TGTGCCAGCAGCTTAAGGCCGGGGACAGCCCCCGTAATTTACAATGAGCAGTTCTTC
d_call: -; v_call: TRBV5-4; j_call: TRBJ2-1; clone_size: many; cdr3_aa: CASSLDLGSSEQFF; cdr3_nt: TGTGCCAGCAGCTTGGATCTGGGGTCTAGCGAGCAGTTCTTC
d_call: TRBD1; v_call: TRBV6-5; j_call: TRBJ2-7; clone_size: many; cdr3_aa: CASSYLDRGYEQYF; cdr3_nt: TGTGCCAGCAGTTATTTGGACAGGGGATACGAGCAGTACTTC
d_call: TRBD2; v_call: TRBV4-3; j_call: TRBJ2-3; clone_size: many; cdr3_aa: CASSQEKRGADTQYF; cdr3_nt: TGCGCCAGCAGCCAAGAAAAGCGGGGGGCAGATACGCAGTATTTT
d_call: TRBD2; v_call: TRBV5-1; j_call: TRBJ2-3; clone_size: many; cdr3_aa: CASSFGGAADTQYF; cdr3_nt: TGCGCCAGCAGCTTCGGGGGGGCTGCAGATACGCAGTATTTT
d_call: TRBD1; v_call: TRBV7-8; j_call: TRBJ1-2; clone_size: -; cdr3_aa: CASSPLDRGITIGYTF; cdr3_nt: TGTGCCAGCAGCCCGCTGGACAGGGGAATAACTATTGGCTACACCTTC
d_call: TRBD2; v_call: TRBV5-1; j_call: TRBJ2-7; clone_size: few; cdr3_aa: CASSSYGGAWEQYF; cdr3_nt: TGCGCCAGCAGCTCCTACGGGGGGGCCTGGGAGCAGTACTTC
d_call: -; v_call: TRBV6-1; j_call: TRBJ2-1; clone_size: few; cdr3_aa: CASRPTVSPDLDEQFF; cdr3_nt: TGTGCCAGCAGGCCCACCGTATCTCCCGATTTGGATGAGCAGTTCTTC
d_call: TRBD1; v_call: TRBV5-6; j_call: TRBJ2-2; clone_size: many; cdr3_aa: CASSSDRGNTGELFF; cdr3_nt: TGTGCCAGCAGCTCAGACAGGGGAAACACCGGGGAGCTGTTTTTT
d_call: TRBD1; v_call: TRBV11-2; j_call: TRBJ2-3; clone_size: -; cdr3_aa: CASSAMGQRTDTQYF; cdr3_nt: TGTGCCAGCAGCGCGATGGGACAGCGCACAGATACGCAGTATTTT
d_call: -; v_call: TRBV6-5; j_call: TRBJ2-5; clone_size: few; cdr3_aa: CASSYANQGGQETQYF; cdr3_nt: TGTGCCAGCAGTTACGCAAACCAGGGAGGCCAAGAGACCCAGTACTTC
d_call: -; v_call: TRBV5-1; j_call: TRBJ2-5; clone_size: many; cdr3_aa: CASSLERARGLGVGETQYF; cdr3_nt: TGCGCCAGCAGCTTGGAGAGGGCGCGGGGCCTCGGGGTTGGAGAGACCCAGTACTTC
d_call: -; v_call: TRBV12-3/TRBV12-4; j_call: TRBJ1-2; clone_size: -; cdr3_aa: CASSLWGAANYGYTF; cdr3_nt: TGTGCCAGCAGTTTATGGGGTGCAGCTAACTATGGCTACACCTTC
d_call: TRBD1; v_call: TRBV10-1; j_call: TRBJ2-1; clone_size: -; cdr3_aa: CASMTQGQEYEQFF; cdr3_nt: TGCGCCAGCATGACACAGGGGCAGGAATATGAGCAGTTCTTC
d_call: -; v_call: TRBV4-2; j_call: TRBJ1-4; clone_size: many; cdr3_aa: CASSQELSPYNRFF; cdr3_nt: TGTGCCAGCAGCCAAGAGCTCTCCCCATATAACAGGTTTTTT
d_call: -; v_call: TRBV20-1; j_call: TRBJ2-2; clone_size: many; cdr3_aa: CSARAPTFSGELFF; cdr3_nt: TGCAGTGCTAGAGCCCCGACATTTTCCGGGGAGCTGTTTTTT
d_call: -; v_call: TRBV2; j_call: TRBJ1-6; clone_size: -; cdr3_aa: CASKTEKNSPLHF; cdr3_nt: TGTGCCAGCAAGACAGAAAAGAATTCACCCCTCCACTTT
d_call: TRBD1; v_call: TRBV29-1; j_call: TRBJ1-2; clone_size: many; cdr3_aa: CSVEGPGGAYTF; cdr3_nt: TGCAGCGTTGAAGGGCCAGGGGGAGCCTACACCTTC
d_call: TRBD1; v_call: TRBV20-1; j_call: TRBJ1-4; clone_size: many; cdr3_aa: CSAKGLPGQVHEKLFF; cdr3_nt: TGCAGTGCTAAGGGATTGCCGGGACAGGTTCACGAAAAACTGTTTTTT
d_call: -; v_call: TRBV6-5; j_call: TRBJ2-5; clone_size: many; cdr3_aa: CASSYAGTAQETQYF; cdr3_nt: TGTGCCAGCAGTTACGCCGGGACGGCACAAGAGACCCAGTACTTC
d_call: -; v_call: TRBV5-5; j_call: TRBJ2-6; clone_size: few; cdr3_aa: CASSLRLSYSGANVLTF; cdr3_nt: TGTGCCAGCAGCTTAAGGCTGTCGTATTCTGGGGCCAACGTCCTGACTTTC
d_call: -; v_call: TRBV5-8; j_call: TRBJ1-1; clone_size: few; cdr3_aa: CASTLDSNTEAFF; cdr3_nt: TGTGCCAGCACTCTGGACAGTAACACTGAAGCTTTCTTT
d_call: TRBD1; v_call: TRBV5-1; j_call: TRBJ1-2; clone_size: -; cdr3_aa: CASRPGQHRNYGYTF; cdr3_nt: TGCGCCAGCAGACCGGGACAGCATCGTAACTATGGCTACACCTTC